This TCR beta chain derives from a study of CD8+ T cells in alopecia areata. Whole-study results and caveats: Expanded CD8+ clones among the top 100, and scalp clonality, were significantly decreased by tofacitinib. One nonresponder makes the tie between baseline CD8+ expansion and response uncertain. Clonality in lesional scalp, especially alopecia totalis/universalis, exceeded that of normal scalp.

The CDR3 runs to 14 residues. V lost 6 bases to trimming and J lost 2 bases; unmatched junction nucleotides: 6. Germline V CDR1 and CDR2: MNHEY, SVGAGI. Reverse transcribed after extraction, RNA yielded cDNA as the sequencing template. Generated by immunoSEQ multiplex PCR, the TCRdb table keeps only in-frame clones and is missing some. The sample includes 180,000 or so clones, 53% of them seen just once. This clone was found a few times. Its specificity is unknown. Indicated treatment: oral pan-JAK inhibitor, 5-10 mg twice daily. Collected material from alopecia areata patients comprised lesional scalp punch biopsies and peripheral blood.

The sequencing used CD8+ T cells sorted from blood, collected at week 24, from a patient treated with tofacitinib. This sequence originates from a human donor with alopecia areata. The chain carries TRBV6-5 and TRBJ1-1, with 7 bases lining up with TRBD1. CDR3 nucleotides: TGTGCCAGCAGACACAGGGGTATAAACACTGAAGCTTTCTTT. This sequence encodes CASRHRGINTEAFF.